Listed here are 5 T cell receptor beta chains from one sample, sequenced in a study of PD-1 blockade in classical Hodgkin lymphoma. The repertoire was sequenced with immunoSEQ multiplex PCR; TCRdb's copy has only in-frame clones and lacks some. The top ten clones hold over 9.5% of a sample with around 50,000 clones, roughly 80% of them seen once. Regarding time point: cycle 4 day 1 (C4D1), after more than five weeks of nivolumab. Every patient experienced relapse after autologous stem cell transplantation, and brentuximab vedotin exposure varied. The sequencing here drew on peripheral blood mononuclear cells (PBMCs), taken before the fourth cycle of nivolumab. All receptors derive from a human donor with classical Hodgkin lymphoma.

This chain uses TRBV6-5 with TRBJ1-2, with a possible D match to TRBD1 (5 bases). Germline V gene lookup returns CDR1 MNHEY and CDR2 SVGAGI. CDR3 length: 14 amino acids. Between the trimmed V and J ends, which lost 0 bases and 2 bases, there was a span of 7 bases. The CDR3 DNA sequence: TGTGCCAGCAGTTACTCGGGGGGGAACTATGGCTACACCTTC. Protein sequence: CASSYSGGNYGYTF.

The J gene is TRBJ2-7, the V gene TRBV11-3; maybe TRBD1 (6 bases). The V and J ends lost 1 base and 1 base respectively, with 11 bases between them. The CDR3 spans 15 residues. Germline values: CDR1 SGHNT, CDR2 YENEEA. The CDR3 DNA sequence: TGTGCCAGCAGCTTAGGTGTGGACAGTTCCTACGAGCAGTACTTC. Translated, it gives CASSLGVDSSYEQYF.

Ten or more counts support this clone. V gene TRBV5-4 combines with J gene TRBJ2-1; 14 bases fit TRBD2. CDR3 length equals 18 residues. In germline, CDR1 is SGHNT, CDR2 YYREEE (reference sequence). With V trimmed by 0 bases and J by 2 bases, 4 bases remained unmatched. The CDR3 DNA sequence: TGTGCCAGCAGCTTGGGACTAGCGGGAGGGGATCCCTACAATGAGCAGTTCTTC. It encodes CASSLGLAGGDPYNEQFF. Using reference TRBV5-4 and TRBJ2-1 for the parts outside the CDR3, the full variable domain is ETGVTQSPTHLIKTRGQQVTLRCSSQSGHNTVSWYQQALGQGPQFIFQYYREEENGRGNFPPRFSGLQFPNYSSELNVNALELDDSALYLCASSLGLAGGDPYNEQFFGPGTRLTVL.

This chain uses TRBV6-1 with TRBJ2-1; 13 bases line up with TRBD2. The CDR3 has 14 residues. Germline trimming cut 7 bases from V and 7 bases from J; bases unmatched to any gene: 4. Germline values: CDR1 MNHNS, CDR2 SASEGT. The CDR3 is CASIRTSGSNEQFF. The CDR3 region has the DNA TGTGCCAGCATTCGGACTAGCGGGAGTAATGAGCAGTTCTTC.

The rearrangement links TRBV5-1 to TRBJ2-5, with D possibly TRBD2 on 6 matching bases. V lost 4 bases to trimming and J lost 5 bases, with 15 bases between them. The CDR3 length is 14 residues. Germline loops: CDR1 SGHRS, CDR2 YFSETQ. CDR3 bases: TGCGCCAGCAGCCCGTCTATGCGGGGCGAGACCCAGTACTTC. Residues: CASSPSMRGETQYF. The full variable domain, in which reference TRBV5-1 and TRBJ2-5 provide the parts outside the CDR3, is KAGVTQTPRYLIKTRGQQVTLSCSPISGHRSVSWYQQTPGQGLQFLFEYFSETQRNKGNFPGRFSGRQFSNSRSEMNVSTLELGDSALYLCASSPSMRGETQYFGPGTRLLVL.